The source of this T cell receptor beta chain is a study of T-cell reconstitution after alpha-beta-depleted transplantation in children. The study's findings and limits: Reportedly, roughly two months post-transplant, alpha-beta T cells arose from several hundred expanded graft clones. Surviving recipient T cells and thymic progenitors underlay high day-60 TCRbeta diversity in some patients. Newly produced T cells mostly accounted for T-cell counts and diversity one year post-transplant.

Unmatched junction bases numbered 9, after V lost 6 bases and J lost 5 bases. CDR3 length equals 16 residues. Germline V lookup: CDR1 LNHDA, CDR2 SQIVND (reference sequence). In its sample, this clonotype was seen a few times. Its antigen is not identified. Unique molecular identifiers were built into the TCRbeta library. One entry per CDR3 protein, called by TCRdb with MiXCR from the PCR reads. This repertoire shows around 440,000 distinct CDR3 sequences, roughly a tenth found once; its top ten account for 2% to 2.5%. The specimen was PBMCs, collected before TCRalphabeta/CD19-depleted stem cell transplant. This sequence was found in a child aged 2-15 years with inherited bone marrow failure, due to receive a stem cell transplant. The V call is TRBV19, the J call TRBJ2-3, with 12 bases identical to TRBD2. The CDR3 loop reads CASSNRLAGVGDTQYF. The CDR3 nucleotides read TGTGCCAGTAGCAACCGACTAGCGGGAGTAGGAGATACGCAGTATTTT.